This T cell receptor beta chain was recorded in a study of T cells in Graves' hyperthyroidism and ophthalmopathy. Amplification of TCR beta CDR3 regions used RNA as the template. Primed by the HTBI set, a first-round RT-PCR was run on the TCR CDR3. TCRdb reprocessed the multiplex PCR reads with MiXCR, giving one entry per CDR3 protein. The table includes approximately 620,000 distinct CDR3 sequences, 14% detected once. The CDR3 loop spans 18 amino acids. In germline, CDR1 is MGHRA, CDR2 YSYEKL. Not enrolled were patients with uncontrolled infection, other autoimmune disease, pregnancy or lactation. The blood sample was taken at first hyperthyroidism diagnosis, before any ophthalmopathy symptoms.

The chain links TRBV4-1 to TRBJ2-7; 9 bases match TRBD1. The DNA end favors TRBJ2-1, so the J call may be wrong. This TCR came from a woman in her 30s with Graves' hyperthyroidism that later progressed to Graves' ophthalmopathy. The material sequenced was blood. The CDR3 spells CASSHPTGQGKGPYEQFF. The CDR3 region has the DNA TGCGCCAGCAGCCACCCGACCGGACAGGGGAAAGGTCCCTACGAGCAGTTCTTC.